The 22 T cell receptor beta chains in this list originate from one sample, sequenced in a study of T cell changes during pregnancy in multiple sclerosis. TCRdb keeps only in-frame clones here, not all; method: immunoSEQ multiplex PCR. The table shows over 20,000 clones, with 87% occurring only once. The material was CD8+ T cells from peripheral blood mononuclear cells, obtained after pregnancy. These TCRs come from a female donor with multiple sclerosis, enrolled in a pregnancy study.

The CDR3 DNA reads as TGTGCCACCCAGATTGCTAGCGGGACCTATATTGAGCAGTTCTTC. This codes for CATQIASGTYIEQFF. The chain carries TRBV27 and TRBJ2-1, with TRBD2 matching 9 bases. The CDR3 loop spans 15 amino acids. CDR1 and CDR2 (germline): MNHEY, SMNVEV (reference sequence). Losses at the gene ends were 10 bases for V and 9 bases for J; bases not matched to a gene: 16.

The chain combines TRBV19 with TRBJ2-7; TRBD2 might be the D (5 bases). Trimming shortened V by 3 bases and J by 0 bases, and 9 bases separated the two germline ends. Germline V gene lookup returns CDR1 LNHDA and CDR2 SQIVND (reference sequence). CDR3 length: 14 residues. CDR3 DNA: TGTGCCAGTAGTATGGCGGGTAACTCCTACGAGCAGTACTTC. As protein: CASSMAGNSYEQYF. Supplemented by reference TRBV19 and TRBJ2-7, the full variable domain reads DGGITQSPKYLFRKEGQNVTLSCEQNLNHDAMYWYRQDPGQGLRLIYYSQIVNDFQKGDIAEGYSVSREKKESFPLTVTSAQKNPTAFYLCASSMAGNSYEQYFGPGTRLTVT.

The chain links TRBV7-6 to TRBJ2-5, with D hard to call. Trimming shortened V by 3 bases and J by 1 base, and 6 bases separated the two germline ends. The CDR3 extends over 13 amino acids. The V gene's germline CDR1 is SGHVS and CDR2 FNYEAQ. The DNA of the CDR3 is TGTGCCAGCAGCTTCAGACTCCAAGAGACCCAGTACTTC. Residues: CASSFRLQETQYF.

The V call is TRBV27, the J call TRBJ2-1; 8 bases map to TRBD1. The CDR3 is 15 residues long. Germline CDR1 is MNHEY and CDR2 is SMNVEV (reference sequence). J was trimmed by 1 base and V by 2 bases; bases with no gene match: 1. The CDR3 reads CASSLRTGSYNEQFF. CDR3 bases: TGTGCCAGCAGTTTAAGGACAGGGTCCTACAATGAGCAGTTCTTC.

The chain has TRBV7-9 and TRBJ1-5; the D gene is possibly TRBD1 (5 bases). CDR3 length equals 15 residues. Trimming took 3 bases from V and 3 from J, leaving 12 bases between them. Germline values: CDR1 SEHNR, CDR2 FQNEAQ (reference sequence). CDR3 DNA sequence: TGTGCCAGCAGCTTCGGTGACAGATACAATCAGCCCCAGCATTTT. This sequence encodes CASSFGDRYNQPQHF.

The chain is built from TRBV19 and TRBJ2-7; 8 bases agree with TRBD2. The J segment lost 3 bases and the V segment lost 6 bases, leaving 4 bases of the junction unmatched. The V gene's germline CDR1 is LNHDA and CDR2 SQIVND (reference sequence). The CDR3 sequence is 13 residues long. The CDR3 protein is CASSPGLDYEQYF. The CDR3 bases are TGTGCCAGTAGCCCGGGACTAGACTACGAGCAGTACTTC.

This chain joins TRBV4-1 and TRBJ1-1, with D maybe TRBD1 (6 bases). With 3 bases removed from V and 3 bases from J, the gap between germline ends came to 8 bases. The CDR3 runs to 13 residues. From germline, CDR1 is MGHRA and CDR2 YSYEKL. This CDR3 is CASSHGGYTEAFF. CDR3 in DNA: TGCGCCAGCAGCCATGGGGGCTACACTGAAGCTTTCTTT.

The V call is TRBV4-3, the J call TRBJ2-2, with a tentative D call TRBD1 (7 bases). Germline V lookup: CDR1 LGHNA, CDR2 YSLEER. This CDR3 is 17 amino acids long. The V and J ends lost 0 bases and 2 bases respectively, with 13 bases between them. This CDR3 reads CASSQDEQGTNTGELFF. DNA for the CDR3: TGCGCCAGCAGCCAAGATGAACAGGGGACTAACACCGGGGAGCTGTTTTTT.

V is TRBV7-9 and J is TRBJ2-7; TRBD1 aligns across 9 bases. Trimming removed 6 bases from V and 5 bases from J; junction bases left unmatched: 8. This CDR3 has 14 amino acids. Germline CDR1 reads SEHNR; CDR2 reads FQNEAQ (reference sequence). The DNA of the CDR3 is TGTGCCAGCAGTCACAGGGGGCGGTACGACGAGCAGTACTTC. Its translation: CASSHRGRYDEQYF.

CDR3 sequence: CAWSYRWTSGSTDTQYF. As DNA, the CDR3 is TGTGCCTGGAGTTACCGCTGGACTAGCGGGAGCACAGATACGCAGTATTTT. This rearrangement joins TRBV30 to TRBJ2-3; TRBD2 aligns across 11 bases. The CDR3 length is 17 residues. The germline V gene encodes CDR1 GTSNPN and CDR2 SVGIG (reference sequence). The V and J ends lost 2 bases and 0 bases, in that order; junction bases with no gene match: 7.

This clone came up once. CDR3 in DNA: TGTGCCATGTCCGGGGGACTGGGGAAGGGGAACACTGAAGCTTTCTTT. This gives the protein CAMSGGLGKGNTEAFF. The chain couples TRBV10-3 to TRBJ1-1; D may be TRBD1 (5 bases). The V and J ends lost 9 bases and 1 base respectively, with 21 bases between them. Germline values: CDR1 ENHRY, CDR2 SYGVKD. This CDR3 has 16 amino acids.

The chain links TRBV6-5 to TRBJ2-5, with 9 bases lining up with TRBD1. Germline lookup yields CDR1 MNHEY and CDR2 SVGAGI. The ends lost 2 bases at V and 3 bases at J; junction bases unmatched: 4. The CDR3 extends over 15 amino acids. The CDR3 DNA reads TGTGCCAGCAGTTACGTACAGGGGGCAAAAGAGACCCAGTACTTC. It specifies CASSYVQGAKETQYF.

The chain joins TRBV4-3 to TRBJ2-2, with TRBD2 identical over 7 bases. CDR1 and CDR2 (germline): LGHNA, YSLEER. The CDR3 totals 16 residues. Trimming removed 0 bases from V and 4 bases from J; junction bases left unmatched: 5. The CDR3 sequence is CASSQDPSGATGELFF. The CDR3 DNA reads TGCGCCAGCAGCCAAGATCCCAGCGGGGCCACCGGGGAGCTGTTTTTT.

This clone was recorded only once. This chain connects TRBV6-4 to TRBJ2-7; 7 positions agree with TRBD2. With 3 bases clipped from V and 2 bases from J, the junction kept 4 bases outside the gene matches. Per germline, CDR1 MRHNA and CDR2 SNTAGT. CDR3 size: 14 residues. In nucleotides, the CDR3 is TGTGCCAGCAGTGATACGGCGGGAGCCTACGAGCAGTACTTC. The encoded protein is CASSDTAGAYEQYF.

The V and J genes are TRBV6-5 and TRBJ2-7, with 9 positions matching TRBD1. The CDR3 runs to 16 residues. V dropped 0 bases and J dropped 0; count of bases not matched to a gene: 3. Germline V lookup: CDR1 MNHEY, CDR2 SVGAGI. The CDR3 sequence is CASSYSRDRDSYEQYF. The CDR3 coding sequence is TGTGCCAGCAGTTACTCACGGGACAGGGACTCCTACGAGCAGTACTTC.

This sequence joins TRBV6-4 and TRBJ2-4, with a possible D match to TRBD2 (5 bases). The CDR3 is 14 amino acids. V lost 3 bases and J 5 bases, leaving 11 bases between the germline ends. Germline V gene data show CDR1 as MRHNA and CDR2 as SNTAGT. In nucleotides, the CDR3 is TGTGCCAGCAGTGAGGCCAGCGGTGAAAACATTCAGTACTTC. This encodes CASSEASGENIQYF.

This clone was seen a handful of times. The chain has TRBV2 and TRBJ2-7; D perhaps matches TRBD2 (5 bases). This CDR3 region has 11 residues. Germline V gives CDR1 SNHLY, CDR2 FYNNEI. With 8 bases removed from V and 3 bases from J, the gap between germline ends came to 8 bases. This CDR3 reads CASRGLYEQYF. The CDR3 DNA reads TGTGCCAGCCGAGGGCTCTACGAGCAGTACTTC.

The rearrangement joins TRBV6-1 to TRBJ2-7; tentatively, D is TRBD1 (7 bases). Trimming took off 5 bases at V and 5 bases at J, with 16 bases between the two ends. There are 14 residues in the CDR3. The germline V gene encodes CDR1 MNHNS and CDR2 SASEGT. The CDR3 here is CASSSRQGGDEQYF. The CDR3 region has the DNA TGTGCCAGCAGTTCCCGACAGGGCGGGGACGAGCAGTACTTC.

The chain carries TRBV28 and TRBJ2-7, with D unclear. The germline gives CDR1 MDHEN, CDR2 SYDVKM. This CDR3 spans 15 amino acids. Trimming took 3 bases from V and 5 from J, leaving 17 bases between them. CDR3: CASSFTGRRTHEQYF. CDR3 bases: TGTGCCAGCAGTTTCACCGGAAGGAGAACTCACGAGCAGTACTTC.

In its sample, this clone ranks as large. J is TRBJ1-1 and V is TRBV9, with D possibly TRBD1 on 6 matching bases. The CDR3 consists of 15 residues. CDR1 and CDR2 (germline): SGDLS, YYNGEE. The V end was cut by 1 base, the J end by 5 bases, with 15 bases between. CDR3 DNA sequence: TGTGCCAGCAGCGTATCGGGGGGCGGTTTGACTGAAGCTTTCTTT. Amino acid sequence: CASSVSGGGLTEAFF.

This chain connects TRBV15 to TRBJ2-7; D is possibly TRBD2 (6 bases). V was trimmed by 3 bases and J by 4 bases, leaving 19 bases between them. The length of the CDR3 is 16 residues. Germline V gives CDR1 LNHNV, CDR2 YYDKDF (reference sequence). CDR3 protein: CATSSAWEVPWYEQYF. The CDR3 coding sequence is TGTGCCACCAGCAGTGCCTGGGAGGTACCATGGTACGAGCAGTACTTC.

This clone was recorded only once. V gene TRBV27 combines with J gene TRBJ1-4; D might be TRBD1 (6 bases). Trimming took 4 bases from V and 8 from J, leaving 20 bases between them. The CDR3 length is 16 residues. In germline, CDR1 is MNHEY, CDR2 SMNVEV (reference sequence). The CDR3 DNA reads TGTGCCAGCAGTTACCTCGGCAGGGGCGGAGTAGAAAAACTGTTTTTT. It is translated as CASSYLGRGGVEKLFF.